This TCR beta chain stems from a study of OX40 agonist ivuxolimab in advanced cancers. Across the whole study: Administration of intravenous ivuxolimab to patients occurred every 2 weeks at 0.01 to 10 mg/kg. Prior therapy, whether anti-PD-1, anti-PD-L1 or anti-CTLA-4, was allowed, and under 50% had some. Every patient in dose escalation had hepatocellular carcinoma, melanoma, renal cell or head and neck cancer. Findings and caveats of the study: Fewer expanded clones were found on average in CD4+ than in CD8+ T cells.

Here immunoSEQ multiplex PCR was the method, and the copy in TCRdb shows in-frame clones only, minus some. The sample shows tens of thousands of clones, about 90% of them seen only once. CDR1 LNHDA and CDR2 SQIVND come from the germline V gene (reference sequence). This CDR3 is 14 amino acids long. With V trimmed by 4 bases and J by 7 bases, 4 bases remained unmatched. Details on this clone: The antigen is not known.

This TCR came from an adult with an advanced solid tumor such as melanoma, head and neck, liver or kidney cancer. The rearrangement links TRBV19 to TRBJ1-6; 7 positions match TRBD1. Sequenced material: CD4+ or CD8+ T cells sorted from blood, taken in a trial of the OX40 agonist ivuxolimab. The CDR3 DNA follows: TGTGCCAGTAGTACGGGGACAGCGAATTCACCCCTCCACTTT. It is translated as CASSTGTANSPLHF. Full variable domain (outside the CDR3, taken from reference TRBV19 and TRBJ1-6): DGGITQSPKYLFRKEGQNVTLSCEQNLNHDAMYWYRQDPGQGLRLIYYSQIVNDFQKGDIAEGYSVSREKKESFPLTVTSAQKNPTAFYLCASSTGTANSPLHFGNGTRLTVT.